The rows below give T cell receptor beta chains drawn from one sample of a study of regulatory and conventional T cells in RAG deficiency. Generated by immunoSEQ multiplex PCR, the TCRdb table keeps only in-frame clones and is missing some. The table lists 24,000 or so clones, approximately 93% of them singletons. A further study also used this sample, focusing on regulatory T cells.

The specimen sequenced was CD4+ T cells sorted from blood. The receptors originated from a human donor in good health. Each CDR3 is given without its conserved first and last residue. Fields, in order: J gene, V gene, clone size, CDR3 protein. Size tells how often a clone was seen (once, few, many) or the class of an expanded clone, and some rows leave it out.

>TRBJ2-5|TRBV9|once
ASSVAGGPQETQY
>TRBJ1-5|TRBV6-1|few
ASALQFSNQPQH
>TRBJ2-1|TRBV14|-
ASSPAVHNEQF
>TRBJ2-1|TRBV7-6|once
ASSLDASGSPNEQF
>TRBJ2-1|TRBV7-9|-
ASSKLGSSYNEQF
>TRBJ2-7|TRBV6-1|-
ASSDAGTTYEQY
>TRBJ2-3|TRBV2|-
ASSWTGGTDTQY
>TRBJ2-5|TRBV5-4|-
ASSLVTGGGAAETQY
>TRBJ2-3|TRBV5-5|-
ASSRDSSTDTQY
>TRBJ2-7|TRBV6-5|-
ASSPGHPYEQY
>TRBJ1-1|TRBV7-9|once
ASSFGQGGEAF
>TRBJ1-2|TRBV7-9|-
ASSLSSNYGYT
>TRBJ2-3|TRBV7-8|-
ASSFWTSGSLNTQY
>TRBJ1-5|TRBV6-1|-
ASSGRSNQPQH
>TRBJ1-1|TRBV19|-
ASIDEGNTEAF
>TRBJ2-1|TRBV19|-
ASSKQGASYNEQF
>TRBJ1-1|TRBV11-1|-
ASSVDRGSTEAF
>TRBJ1-2|TRBV29-1|few
SVFAGTSNYGYT
>TRBJ1-1|TRBV18|-
ASSPPENTEAF
>TRBJ2-3|TRBV5-4|-
ASSLDISSTDTQY